This T cell receptor (beta chain) came from a study of blood T cells in healthy people across ages (dated by TCRdb to the mid-2010s). In terms of the full investigation: In model experiments, roughly one uniquely barcoded TCR beta cDNA molecule per two T cells was captured by template switching. To track age-related changes in TCR beta repertoire diversity, the study relied on deep sequencing normalized with unique cDNA molecular identifiers. The donors were divided into four age groups: young (average roughly 15 years), middle-aged (roughly 42), aged (roughly 60) and long-lived (82). To avoid experimental bias, donors of different ages were spread randomly across the sequencing lanes. Two additional independent replicas of 1 million unique cDNA reads from the same blood draw were analyzed for two donors (one aged 18 to 30 and one aged 80 or older). Here is what the overall study found, with its caveats: Compared with the aged group, the long-lived group had more naive CD4+ T cells, fewer expanded clones and increased TCR diversity, suggesting age selection. Bulk unsorted PBMC profiling prevented conclusive comparison of naive and antigen-experienced compartments. There was a strong correlation between observed TCR beta diversity and the percentage of naive T cells measured by flow cytometry. The CMV infection status of donors was not known, potentially confounding age-related changes in expanded clonotypes. As age increased, observed TCR beta diversity per million T cells dropped in a roughly linear way, and a significant reduction was already evident by age 40. Estimates of total diversity based on one million sequenced T cells were regarded as lower bounds and as underestimates.

Taken from cysteine to phenylalanine, the CDR3 has 12 residues. The DNA shown is the 36-base CDR3, in frame from base 1. Trimming at the junction amounts to 4 bases on V and 11 bases on J, and the germline ends lie 13 bases apart. CDR1 and CDR2, per the germline V gene, are ENHRY and SYGVKD. Details on this clonotype: Its recognized antigen is unknown. Base-call qualities are not available, and no considerably larger clone is one nucleotide away.

Libraries were built with 5' RACE. The sequencer listed for this sample is Illumina HiSeq 2500. A second PCR of about 6 to 11 cycles was run with a J-beta primer mix and a sample-barcoded 5' primer. Each TCR beta cDNA molecule received a unique molecular identifier from a template-switch 5' adaptor carrying 12 random nucleotides. At least 2.5 million CDR3-containing paired-end reads were obtained from each sample. All of the RNA was converted into first-strand cDNA using the Mint cDNA synthesis kit, with a TRBC-specific oligonucleotide serving as the primer. All cDNA was treated with uracil-DNA glycosylase and then went through a first 18-cycle PCR with the universal primers M1SS and BC2_uni_R. As for the authors' bioinformatics: Normalization of each sample was performed by random selection of 1 million high-quality reads, each carrying a distinct molecular identifier. Instead of being binned into consensus sequences, reads with shared molecular identifiers were discarded. MiTCR, with a Q25 quality threshold and the strictest error-elimination algorithm, was used for CDR3 identification, clonotype clustering and error correction. A nonparametric unseen species model with Euler transformation was used to estimate a lower bound on total TCR beta diversity. The public sequencing data were trimmed at Q25 with fastp and processed into clonotypes with MiXCR by TCRdb, which kept only in-frame beta chains. Each CDR3 protein gets just one entry, which takes the most common genes and DNA from the rows behind it. These V and J calls are TCRdb output, not the study's own analysis. The sample table lists about 640,000 distinct CDR3 sequences, 35% to 50% of them with a count of one. In total, the top ten clones hold 30% of the sample.

Systemically healthy Caucasian individuals from Russia, some 38 in total and aged about 6 to 95 years, were included as donors. Each donor gave 8 to 10 milliliters of peripheral blood, drawn into EDTA-treated Vacutainer tubes. PBMCs were isolated by Ficoll-Paque density-gradient centrifugation, with at least 6 million obtained per sample. Trizol reagent was used to extract total RNA from the PBMCs, yielding at least 5 micrograms per sample. Naive CD45RAhigh/CD27high T cell percentages were measured by flow cytometry on a PBMC aliquot from every donor. The rearranged segments are TRBV10-3 and TRBJ2-3; TRBD2 is possibly the D segment (6 matching bases). What was sequenced was blood. The sequence was obtained from a man older than 75 in good health. The DNA sequence is as follows: TGTGCCATCAGTGGAGCGCCGGGGGAGCAGTATTTT. Its protein product is CAISGAPGEQYF.